Reported below is one T cell receptor (beta chain). The antigen is unknown. These data belong to a study of T cells expressing NK-cell markers. From the 5' RACE reads, TCRdb lists one entry per CDR3 protein and no DNA. The data include about 260,000 distinct CDR3 sequences; the top ten clones carry 4% to 4.5%. Overall study findings and caveats: NKG2C+ dominant clonotypes from about 6 donors made up about 1.0-7.0% of CD8+ T cells.

Germline V lookup: CDR1 SSHAT, CDR2 FNYEAQ (reference sequence). The CDR3 extends over 12 amino acids. Sequenced input: blood T cells: a sorted CD56 or NKG2C T cell subset, CD4+ or CD8+ T cells, or bulk PBMC T cells (not recorded which). The sequence was obtained from a woman between 18 and 70 years old in good health. The chain carries TRBV7-7 and TRBJ1-3; checking the TCRdb D call of TRBD1 is not possible without DNA. The CDR3 spells CASSSDGGTIYF.